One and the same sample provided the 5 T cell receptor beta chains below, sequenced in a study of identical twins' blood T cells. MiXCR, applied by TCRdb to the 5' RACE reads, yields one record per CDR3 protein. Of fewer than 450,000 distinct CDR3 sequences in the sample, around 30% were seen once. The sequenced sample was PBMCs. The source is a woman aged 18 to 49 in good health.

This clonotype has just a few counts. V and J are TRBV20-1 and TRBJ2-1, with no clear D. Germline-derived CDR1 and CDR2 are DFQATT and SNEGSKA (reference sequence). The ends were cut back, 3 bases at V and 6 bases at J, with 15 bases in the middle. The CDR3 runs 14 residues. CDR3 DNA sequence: TGCAGTGCTAGTCTTGGGTCCCAGGCCAATGAGCAGTTCTTC. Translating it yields CSASLGSQANEQFF.

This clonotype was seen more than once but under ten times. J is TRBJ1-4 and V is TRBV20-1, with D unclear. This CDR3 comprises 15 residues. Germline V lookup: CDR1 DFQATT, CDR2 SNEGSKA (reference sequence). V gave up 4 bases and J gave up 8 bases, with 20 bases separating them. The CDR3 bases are TGCAGTGCTACCGCCCGGATGGGGAGGCTGGAAAAACTGTTTTTT. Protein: CSATARMGRLEKLFF.

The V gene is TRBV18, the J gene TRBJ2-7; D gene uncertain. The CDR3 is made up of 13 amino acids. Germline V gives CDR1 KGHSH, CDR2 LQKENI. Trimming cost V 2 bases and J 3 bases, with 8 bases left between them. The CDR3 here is CASSPMAGYEQYF. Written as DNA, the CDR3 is TGTGCCAGCTCACCAATGGCAGGCTACGAGCAGTACTTC.

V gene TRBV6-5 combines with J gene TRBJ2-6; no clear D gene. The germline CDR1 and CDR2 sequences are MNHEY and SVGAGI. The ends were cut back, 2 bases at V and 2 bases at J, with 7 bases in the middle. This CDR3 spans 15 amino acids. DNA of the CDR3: TGTGCCAGCAGTTACGTACTCCCTGGGGCCAACGTCCTGACTTTC. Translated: CASSYVLPGANVLTF.

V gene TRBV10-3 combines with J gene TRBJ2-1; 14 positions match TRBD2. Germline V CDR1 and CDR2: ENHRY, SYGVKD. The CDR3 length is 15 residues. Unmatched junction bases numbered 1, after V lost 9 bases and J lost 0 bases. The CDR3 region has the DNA TGTGCCATTGGGACTAGCGGGAGCTCCTACAATGAGCAGTTCTTC. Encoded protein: CAIGTSGSSYNEQFF.